These 4 T cell receptor beta chains share one sample of origin, sequenced in a study of graft-versus-host responses after intestinal transplantation. These TCRs are of unknown antigen specificity. Produced via immunoSEQ multiplex PCR; TCRdb's table is partial and in-frame only. The data show around 93,000 clones, with approximately 90% seen just once and roughly 5.5% held by the top ten. The sequenced sample was unstimulated CD8+ T cells sorted from spleen or lymph node cells, obtained before intestinal transplant. These receptors were collected from a human donor who received an intestinal transplant.

The chain has TRBV9 and TRBJ1-3; no firm D call. The CDR3 loop spans 12 amino acids. The ends were cut back, 3 bases at V and 7 bases at J, with 8 bases in the middle. Per the germline V gene, CDR1 is SGDLS and CDR2 is YYNGEE. CDR3 in DNA: TGTGCCAGCAGCGGATTGGGGAACACCATATATTTT. It codes for CASSGLGNTIYF.

The V and J genes are TRBV29-1 and TRBJ1-1; D gene ambiguous. Between the trimmed V and J ends, which lost 3 bases and 1 base, there was a span of 12 bases. The CDR3 has 14 amino acids. Germline CDR1 and CDR2: SQVTM and ANQGSEA. CDR3 DNA sequence: TGCAGCGTTGACCGTGGGGAAGGGAACACTGAAGCTTTCTTT. This codes for CSVDRGEGNTEAFF.

The chain is built from TRBV6-1 and TRBJ2-7; D gene ambiguous. Trimming removed 3 bases from V and 4 bases from J, with 28 bases in between. CDR3 length: 19 residues. Germline V gene sequence: CDR1 MNHNS, CDR2 SASEGT. The CDR3 here is CASSDDTHRTYLFWYEQYF. The CDR3 bases are TGTGCCAGCAGTGACGATACCCATAGGACCTACCTATTTTGGTACGAGCAGTACTTC.

V and J are TRBV20-1 and TRBJ1-1; D uncertain. CDR3 size: 11 residues. V was clipped by 5 bases and J by 3 bases, with 7 bases between them. Looked up from germline, CDR1 is DFQATT and CDR2 is SNEGSKA (reference sequence). The CDR3 here is CSAQRDTEAFF. The CDR3 DNA sequence: TGCAGTGCTCAAAGGGACACTGAAGCTTTCTTT.